This TCR beta chain was documented in a study of T cell changes during pregnancy in multiple sclerosis. The V gene lost 5 bases and the J gene lost 9 bases, with 14 bases spanning the gap. The CDR3 is 13 amino acids. CDR1 is LNHNV, CDR2 YYDKDF, per germline (reference sequence). The repertoire was sequenced with immunoSEQ multiplex PCR; TCRdb's copy has only in-frame clones and lacks some. The sample gives 80,000 to 100,000 clones, 91% of which show up once; under 2% is in the top ten. This clonotype was sampled from a female donor in good health, enrolled as a control in a pregnancy study. Source: peripheral blood, taken after pregnancy. The V and J genes are TRBV15 and TRBJ2-4; D not certain. The CDR3 loop is CATSAGEYSIQYF. CDR3 DNA: TGTGCCACCAGCGCCGGTGAGTACAGCATTCAGTACTTC.